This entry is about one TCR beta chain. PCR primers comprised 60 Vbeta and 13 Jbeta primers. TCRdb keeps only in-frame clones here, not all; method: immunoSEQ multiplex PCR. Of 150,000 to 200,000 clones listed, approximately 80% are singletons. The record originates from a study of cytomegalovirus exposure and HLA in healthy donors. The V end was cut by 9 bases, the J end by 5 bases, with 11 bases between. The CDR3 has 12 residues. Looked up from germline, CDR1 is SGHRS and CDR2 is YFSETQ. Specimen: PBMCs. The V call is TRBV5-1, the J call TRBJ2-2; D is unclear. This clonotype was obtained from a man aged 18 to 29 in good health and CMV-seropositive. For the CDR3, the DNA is TGCGCCAACGCGGTCGGGACCGGGGAGCTGTTTTTT. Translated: CANAVGTGELFF.